Listed here are 28 T cell receptor beta chains from one sample, sequenced in a study of cytomegalovirus exposure and HLA in healthy donors. Use of 60 Vbeta and 13 Jbeta primers characterized the PCR. Here immunoSEQ multiplex PCR was the method, and the copy in TCRdb shows in-frame clones only, minus some. The table has some 170,000 clones, 75% to 80% seen once. The specimen sequenced was PBMCs. These receptors were collected from a middle-aged man in good health and CMV-seropositive.

Only a few counts were recorded for this clone. The J gene is TRBJ2-1, the V gene TRBV4-2, with a tentative D call TRBD2 (6 bases). CDR1 is LGHNA, CDR2 YNFKEQ, per germline. There are 14 residues in the CDR3. Trimming took 4 bases from V and 8 from J, leaving 15 bases between them. The CDR3 loop is CASSRGVPVDEQFF. The CDR3 DNA follows: TGTGCCAGCAGCCGGGGGGTCCCCGTCGATGAGCAGTTCTTC.

This chain uses TRBV12-5 with TRBJ2-7, with 8 bases lining up with TRBD1. The CDR3 spans 14 residues. Germline V gene data show CDR1 as LGHNT and CDR2 as FRNRAP. Trimming cost V 5 bases and J 3 bases; bases outside gene matches: 6. The CDR3 loop reads CASGRGQVVYEQYF. DNA of the CDR3: TGTGCTAGTGGTCGGGGACAGGTAGTCTACGAGCAGTACTTC.

The chain joins TRBV6-5 to TRBJ2-7; 9 nucleotides match TRBD1. The CDR3 extends over 14 amino acids. Germline CDR1 MNHEY, CDR2 SVGAGI. The junction had 11 bases not matched to a gene; V was cut back by 2 bases and J by 12 bases. CDR3 sequence: CASSYDRDRDLPYF. The CDR3, as DNA: TGTGCCAGCAGTTACGACCGGGACAGGGATTTGCCGTACTTC.

V is TRBV6-5 and J is TRBJ1-1; 7 bases are shared with TRBD1. The CDR3 sequence is 14 residues long. Germline loops: CDR1 MNHEY, CDR2 SVGAGI. With V trimmed by 6 bases and J by 1 base, 5 bases remained unmatched. CDR3 DNA sequence: TGTGCCAGCAGGTACAGGGGCCAGAACACTGAAGCTTTCTTT. As protein: CASRYRGQNTEAFF.

This clone was found once. This chain uses TRBV28 with TRBJ1-5; 12 nucleotides match TRBD1. V lost 6 bases and J lost 8; bases outside the gene matches: 11. The germline CDR1 and CDR2 sequences are MDHEN and SYDVKM. The CDR3 has 16 residues. DNA of the CDR3: TGTGCCAGCAGCCAGCGGGGACAGGGGGCGCATAAGCCCCAGCATTTT. Protein product: CASSQRGQGAHKPQHF.

V is TRBV4-1 and J is TRBJ2-1, with 7 bases matching TRBD1. The CDR3 runs 16 residues. With 5 bases clipped from V and 4 bases from J, the junction kept 11 bases outside the gene matches. Germline V lookup: CDR1 MGHRA, CDR2 YSYEKL. The CDR3 DNA reads as TGCGCCAGCAGCACCAAAAAACAGGGGTCGTACAATGAGCAGTTCTTC. This encodes CASSTKKQGSYNEQFF.

The gene calls are TRBV5-1 and TRBJ2-3; 8 bases agree with TRBD2. With V trimmed by 2 bases and J by 6 bases, 14 bases remained unmatched. The CDR3 runs to 17 residues. CDR1 and CDR2 (germline): SGHRS, YFSETQ. For the CDR3, the DNA is TGCGCCAGCAGCTTAAGGGCACGAGCGGGAGTAATGGATACGCAGTATTTT. Its translation is CASSLRARAGVMDTQYF.

This chain links TRBV27 with TRBJ2-6; D is possibly TRBD2 (5 bases). The CDR3 is 19 amino acids. V was clipped by 4 bases and J by 0 bases, with 19 bases between them. Germline V gene sequence: CDR1 MNHEY, CDR2 SMNVEV (reference sequence). CDR3 amino acids: CASSYSDGIFSSGANVLTF. The CDR3 DNA reads as TGTGCCAGCAGTTACTCGGACGGGATATTCAGCTCTGGGGCCAACGTCCTGACTTTC.

The V and J genes are TRBV2 and TRBJ2-7, with TRBD1 matching over 7 bases. Germline lookup yields CDR1 SNHLY and CDR2 FYNNEI. Trimming at V came to 4 bases and at J to 2 bases, leaving 5 bases not matched to a gene. The CDR3 loop spans 14 amino acids. CDR3 amino acids: CASSVEQGPYEQYF. In nucleotides, the CDR3 is TGTGCCAGCAGTGTAGAACAGGGGCCCTACGAGCAGTACTTC.

The V gene is TRBV6-6, the J gene TRBJ2-1; 8 nucleotides agree with TRBD2. CDR1 is MNHNY, CDR2 SVGAGI, per germline (reference sequence). Trimming removed 6 bases from V and 2 bases from J; junction bases left unmatched: 6. This CDR3 contains 15 residues. CDR3 in amino acids: CASSPSGSAYNEQFF. The CDR3 nucleotides are TGTGCCAGCAGCCCGAGCGGGAGCGCCTACAATGAGCAGTTCTTC.

This clone was observed a single time. This chain uses TRBV5-1 with TRBJ2-5; D might be TRBD1 (5 bases). CDR3 length: 13 residues. V lost 2 bases to trimming and J lost 10 bases, with 15 bases between them. CDR1 is SGHRS and CDR2 is YFSETQ in the germline V gene. The CDR3 spells CASSFGRDGVQYF. The CDR3 DNA reads as TGCGCCAGCAGCTTCGGCAGGGATGGTGTCCAGTACTTC.

The chain recombines TRBV7-3 with TRBJ2-5, with 8 positions matching TRBD2. Germline values: CDR1 SGHTA, CDR2 FQGTGA. This CDR3 region has 13 residues. Unmatched junction bases numbered 8, after V lost 8 bases and J lost 6 bases. The CDR3 loop is CASSTSGGQTQYF. The CDR3 nucleotides read TGTGCCAGCTCTACTAGCGGAGGCCAGACCCAGTACTTC.

The CDR3 region is CASSMNTDRAHEQYF. The CDR3 coding sequence is TGTGCCAGTAGTATGAATACGGACAGGGCCCACGAGCAGTACTTC. The chain recombines TRBV19 with TRBJ2-7; 8 positions agree with TRBD1. Germline CDR1 and CDR2: LNHDA and SQIVND (reference sequence). V dropped 3 bases and J dropped 5; count of bases not matched to a gene: 9. The CDR3 contains 15 residues.

The rearrangement uses TRBV13 and TRBJ2-7, with 9 bases aligning to TRBD2. Gene TRBJ2-1 matches the end of the DNA better, so the J call may be wrong. CDR3 length equals 16 residues. Germline V gene sequence: CDR1 PRHDT, CDR2 FYEKMQ (reference sequence). The CDR3 region has the DNA TGTGCCAGCAACGAATACGGACTAGCGACATACAATGAGCAGTTCTTC. Its translation is CASNEYGLATYNEQFF.

This chain connects TRBV27 to TRBJ2-1, with 11 bases fitting TRBD1. CDR1 MNHEY and CDR2 SMNVEV come from the germline V gene (reference sequence). Unmatched junction bases numbered 4, after V lost 2 bases and J lost 4 bases. The CDR3 spans 16 residues. The CDR3 reads CASSLSGTGGYNEQFF. CDR3 DNA sequence: TGTGCCAGCAGTTTAAGCGGGACAGGGGGTTACAATGAGCAGTTCTTC.

The V and J genes are TRBV5-8 and TRBJ1-1; the D gene is possibly TRBD1 (6 bases). CDR1 SGHTS and CDR2 YDEGEE come from the germline V gene. V was pared by 3 bases and J by 0 bases, with 12 bases between. This CDR3 has 15 amino acids. This chain's CDR3 is CASSSAGTMNTEAFF. CDR3 in DNA: TGTGCCAGCAGCTCTGCCGGGACAATGAACACTGAAGCTTTCTTT.

The CDR3 sequence: CASSLGDRDYGYTF. The CDR3 DNA reads as TGCGCCAGCAGCTTGGGGGACAGAGACTATGGCTACACCTTC. The chain uses TRBV5-1 and TRBJ1-2; 7 bases align to TRBD1. V was clipped by 0 bases and J by 3 bases; unmatched bases: 2. Germline loops: CDR1 SGHRS, CDR2 YFSETQ. This CDR3 has 14 amino acids.

V and J are TRBV19 and TRBJ1-1; no reliable D call. V was shortened by 8 bases and J by 7 bases, with 14 bases between the two germline ends. The CDR3 has 12 amino acids. CDR1 and CDR2 (germline): LNHDA, SQIVND (reference sequence). The CDR3 DNA reads as TGTGCCAGTGGAGAGGGTCGCGGTGAAGCTTTCTTT. Its translation is CASGEGRGEAFF.

V usage is TRBV28 and J usage is TRBJ2-1; TRBD1 agrees at 7 bases. J gave up 1 base and V 2 bases, and 5 bases lay outside the gene matches. The CDR3 consists of 16 residues. From germline, CDR1 is MDHEN and CDR2 SYDVKM. CDR3 region: CASSLRQGRSYNEQFF. In DNA form, the CDR3 reads TGTGCCAGCAGTTTAAGACAGGGACGGTCCTACAATGAGCAGTTCTTC.

V gene TRBV5-6 combines with J gene TRBJ2-7; no definite D call. Germline values: CDR1 SGHDT, CDR2 YYEEEE. V was clipped by 4 bases and J by 3 bases, with 17 bases between them. The CDR3 consists of 15 residues. CDR3 nucleotides: TGTGCCAGCAGCCGCGATTATGGTCTAGGCTACGAGCAGTACTTC. It specifies CASSRDYGLGYEQYF.

The rearrangement uses TRBV7-3 and TRBJ2-2, with D unresolved. In germline, CDR1 is SGHTA, CDR2 FQGTGA. This CDR3 has 14 amino acids. Trimming pared 1 base from V and 6 bases from J, leaving 9 bases between. The CDR3, as DNA: TGTGCCAGCAGCTTAAACTCCGATTCCGGGGAGCTGTTTTTT. The encoded protein is CASSLNSDSGELFF.

This chain connects TRBV11-3 to TRBJ2-2; maybe TRBD1 (5 bases). From germline, CDR1 is SGHNT and CDR2 YENEEA. This CDR3 is 16 amino acids long. Between the trimmed V and J ends, which lost 2 bases and 4 bases, there was a span of 14 bases. CDR3 region: CASSLNGARRTGELFF. CDR3 in DNA: TGTGCCAGCAGCTTAAATGGGGCTCGGCGCACCGGGGAGCTGTTTTTT. Full variable domain (outside the CDR3, taken from reference TRBV11-3 and TRBJ2-2): EAGVVQSPRYKIIEKKQPVAFWCNPISGHNTLYWYLQNLGQGPELLIRYENEEAVDDSQLPKDRFSAERLKGVDSTLKIQPAELGDSAVYLCASSLNGARRTGELFFGEGSRLTVL.

V and J are TRBV4-1 and TRBJ1-5; TRBD1 matches at 9 bases. Germline lookup yields CDR1 MGHRA and CDR2 YSYEKL. V lost 3 bases to trimming and J lost 7 bases; unmatched junction nucleotides: 22. The CDR3 runs 20 residues. CDR3 sequence (DNA): TGCGCCAGCAGCCAGTCGCTCGGTGCCTATAAAAAGACAGGGGGGCAGCCCCAGCATTTT. Its protein product is CASSQSLGAYKKTGGQPQHF.

This clone has just a few counts. The chain couples TRBV4-2 to TRBJ2-3, with 10 bases matching TRBD2. Germline V gene lookup returns CDR1 LGHNA and CDR2 YNFKEQ. The CDR3 has 16 residues. Trimming removed 3 bases from V and 1 base from J; junction bases left unmatched: 4. The CDR3 nucleotides read TGTGCCAGCAGCCAGGCCGGGACTAGCGGCACAGATACGCAGTATTTT. Translated: CASSQAGTSGTDTQYF.

In regard to this clone: The junction differs from germline at one of its ends, possibly a read error. This chain links TRBV27 with TRBJ1-5; 7 nucleotides line up with TRBD1. Germline CDR1 MNHEY, CDR2 SMNVEV (reference sequence). The CDR3 runs 17 residues. In DNA form, the CDR3 reads TGTGCCAGCAGTCTATCCAGGGGGTCCGGGAGCAATCAGCCCCAGCATTTT. It codes for CASSLSRGSGSNQPQHF.

This chain joins TRBV5-4 and TRBJ1-2; no reliable D call. The CDR3 has 12 amino acids. CDR1 and CDR2 from the germline V gene are SGHNT and YYREEE (reference sequence). The V and J ends lost 3 bases and 7 bases respectively, with 10 bases between them. The CDR3 here is CASSSEMRGYTF. For the CDR3, the DNA is TGTGCCAGCAGCTCCGAAATGCGTGGCTACACCTTC.

This chain links TRBV5-6 with TRBJ2-1, with 7 positions matching TRBD2. Germline values: CDR1 SGHDT, CDR2 YYEEEE. This CDR3 is built from 15 residues. The junction had 2 bases not matched to a gene; V was cut back by 2 bases and J by 0 bases. The CDR3 DNA is TGTGCCAGCAGCTTCGAGCGGGGCTCCTACAATGAGCAGTTCTTC. This sequence encodes CASSFERGSYNEQFF.

The gene calls are TRBV7-2 and TRBJ2-3; D not resolved. The CDR3 spans 14 residues. Germline values: CDR1 SGHTA, CDR2 FQGNSA. V lost 2 bases to trimming and J lost 5 bases, with 11 bases between them. CDR3 sequence: CASSLHYRVDTQYF. CDR3 DNA: TGTGCCAGCAGCTTACACTACCGGGTAGATACGCAGTATTTT.